This T cell receptor (beta chain) was sequenced for a study of blood T cell repertoires in COVID-19 (dated by TCRdb to about 2020). Describing the broader study: Samples covering the acute and convalescent phases of COVID-19 were provided by collaborators in the United States, Italy and Spain. Sample metadata almost always included a de-identified subject ID, COVID-19 status, age in years and sex. HLA class I and class II types, where available, came from metadata supplied by the sample provider rather than from assay-based typing. The material from the prospective study consisted of cDNA or gDNA derived from T cells, B-cell-depleted T cells, or PBMCs. The samples were drawn from the first 160 participants of the ongoing ImmuneRACE study and from 950 to 1,500 subjects provided by 6 global collaborators. The repertoires were made available in a free public database intended to serve as a resource for research on the immune response to SARS-CoV-2. Subjects who had been exposed to COVID-19, were actively infected with it, or had recovered from it provided the deeply sampled blood TCRbeta repertoires that made up the dataset.

Collaborating institutions collected whole blood in K2EDTA tubes following their own protocols. For TCRbeta analysis, collaborators shipped samples in one of three forms: frozen whole blood, isolated PBMCs, or DNA extracted from either of those sample types. Points the paper makes about the study in general: The quantity of clinical and demographic metadata differed by source and by participant and was supplied without curation.

TCRbeta CDR3 regions were amplified from genomic DNA by means of the immunoSEQ Assay, a bias-controlled multiplex PCR. From the authors' description of their analysis: The number of nucleated cells in each sample was estimated from the amplification of reference gene primers within the assay. To quantify the absolute abundance of each unique TCRbeta CDR3 rearrangement, sequence reads were collapsed and filtered. Productive Simpson clonality was computed per sample as the square root of Simpson's diversity index over productive rearrangements. In TCRdb, the immuneACCESS table is reduced to in-frame sequences with V and J assigned. These tables do not hold every clone; where another copy was compared, an unresolved V gene accounts for under half, and the others remain unexplained. That table supplies the V and J calls and clone size; D and trimming were determined from the DNA. This sample lists roughly 140,000 clones; around 86% were detected once. The ten biggest clones cover roughly 4% of the sample.

CDR1 and CDR2, looked up from the germline V gene (reference sequence), are SEHNR and FQNEAQ. Trimming takes 0 bases off V and 6 bases off J; junction bases not matched to a gene: 12. The CDR3, cysteine through phenylalanine, is 17 amino acids long. The sequence is cut down to CDR3 DNA, 51 bases in frame from base 1. In regard to this clone: Its antigen is currently not known. No much larger clonotype is one base removed from it; base qualities were not supplied.

This TCR was sampled from a woman of 80 years or more with acute or convalescent COVID-19. Sequencing was done on a sample of peripheral blood. The sequence links TRBV7-9 to TRBJ1-1, with TRBD1 matching 8 junction bases. The nucleotide sequence is given as TGTGCCAGCAGCTTAGCCTGGGCAGGGGGCATTACTTCTGAAGCTTTCTTT. This codes for CASSLAWAGGITSEAFF.